Listed below are T cell receptor beta chains from one sample, sequenced in a study of human T cells and chemical hapten exposure. A single record per CDR3 protein comes from TCRdb applying MiXCR to the RACE reads. The sample includes roughly 80,000 distinct CDR3 sequences, roughly 15% of them seen just once. Sequenced here: whole blood, sampled in connection with sensitization to the hapten diphenylcyclopropenone (DPC). The receptor set was obtained from a woman between 50 and 59 years old with alopecia areata. Some clones in this sample may be carry-over from other donors' samples. CDR3s include the opening cysteine and the closing phenylalanine or tryptophan. A D gene is named only where the DNA matches it firmly. Expanded clones get a size class; other rows say once, few or many, or leave the size out.

v_call	clone_size	j_call	d_call	cdr3_aa
TRBV11-2	many	TRBJ1-1	TRBD1	CASSLGLGQGAPNTEAFF
TRBV28	-	TRBJ2-7	-	CASSFFGETYEQYF
TRBV20-1	-	TRBJ2-7	TRBD2	CSASPGLANREQYF
TRBV6-5	-	TRBJ1-6	-	CASSSGTKQRGFNSPLHF
TRBV12-3/TRBV12-4	few	TRBJ2-5	TRBD1	CASSKDRGFLETQYF
TRBV28	few	TRBJ1-2	-	CASSDEDYGYTF
TRBV10-2	-	TRBJ1-2	-	CASMGQGVDGYTF
TRBV6-2/TRBV6-3	many	TRBJ1-5	-	CASSYRGNQPQHF
TRBV29-1	few	TRBJ1-1	-	CSAGGAGEAFF
TRBV28	many	TRBJ1-2	-	CASSSSPLNYGYTF
TRBV19	-	TRBJ2-7	TRBD2	CASTPRGLENFPQYF
TRBV13	-	TRBJ2-3	TRBD2	CASSQTSGTFTDTQYF
TRBV7-6	many	TRBJ2-1	TRBD1	CASSADRGFGVEQFF
TRBV6-6	many	TRBJ1-3	-	CASILSREVGNTIYF
TRBV7-6	-	TRBJ1-1	-	CASSLGIRRPNTEAFF
TRBV29-1	-	TRBJ2-6	-	CSVIRVPSGANVLTF
TRBV7-6	many	TRBJ1-1	-	CASSSTSGQSTEAFF
TRBV6-2/TRBV6-3	many	TRBJ1-1	TRBD1	CASSYRTGRTEAFF
TRBV15	few	TRBJ1-5	-	CATSSPGINQPQHF
TRBV5-1	few	TRBJ2-1	-	CASSPVGEPSYFNEQFF
TRBV5-1	few	TRBJ2-5	TRBD2	CASSLAGTSRETQYF
TRBV6-1	-	TRBJ1-1	-	CASTRGVDTEAFF
TRBV7-9	few	TRBJ2-7	-	CASSLAGAPYEQYF
TRBV4-3	-	TRBJ1-1	TRBD1	CASSQLAGQGPTEAFF
TRBV3-1	-	TRBJ2-5	-	CASSQAGAGQETQYF
TRBV27	-	TRBJ2-5	TRBD2	CASSPGLGRSQETQYF
TRBV19	few	TRBJ1-2	-	CASSIDGTVNYGYTF
TRBV20-1	many	TRBJ2-7	-	CSASRSYEQYF
TRBV5-3	-	TRBJ1-5	-	CARSPRQPQHF
TRBV20-1	-	TRBJ1-2	-	CSAEEQHETFIYGYTF
TRBV4-1	many	TRBJ2-1	-	CASSQGVRAKIYNEQFF
TRBV20-1	-	TRBJ2-7	TRBD2	CSALLAGGRGEQYF
TRBV9	-	TRBJ2-1	TRBD2	CASSVELAESDEQFF
TRBV29-1	-	TRBJ2-1	TRBD2	CSVDGDGTSGRSGDEQFF
TRBV30	many	TRBJ1-1	-	CAWSKRKNTEAFF
TRBV11-2	-	TRBJ2-7	-	CASGRPGISWEQYF
TRBV30	few	TRBJ1-2	TRBD1	CAWSERDSRYTF
TRBV7-2	-	TRBJ2-1	-	CASTQGSSYNEQFF
TRBV3-1	once	TRBJ1-1	-	CASSQTFTGGGAAEAFF
TRBV7-6	few	TRBJ1-1	-	CASSWPGDVNTEAFF
TRBV12-3/TRBV12-4	few	TRBJ1-1	-	CASSLSRVDTEAFF
TRBV5-1	few	TRBJ1-2	-	CASSASGSNYGYTF
TRBV12-3/TRBV12-4	-	TRBJ1-3	-	CASSFSFSGNTIYF
TRBV7-2	-	TRBJ2-1	-	CASTSDGSSYNEQFF
TRBV6-6	many	TRBJ2-3	-	CASSQQAYQTDTQYF
TRBV7-8	many	TRBJ1-5	-	CASSSHGGLGFNQPQHF
TRBV28	-	TRBJ2-5	-	CASSPQGGETQYF
TRBV20-1	many	TRBJ2-1	-	CSEASRWDNEQFF
TRBV20-1	many	TRBJ1-6	TRBD1	CSARTTGTGDSPLHF
TRBV29-1	-	TRBJ2-7	-	CSCGIPGYEQYF
TRBV7-8	few	TRBJ2-1	-	CASSLSVPPYNEQFF
TRBV3-1	-	TRBJ2-7	-	CASSHTTGGEGYF